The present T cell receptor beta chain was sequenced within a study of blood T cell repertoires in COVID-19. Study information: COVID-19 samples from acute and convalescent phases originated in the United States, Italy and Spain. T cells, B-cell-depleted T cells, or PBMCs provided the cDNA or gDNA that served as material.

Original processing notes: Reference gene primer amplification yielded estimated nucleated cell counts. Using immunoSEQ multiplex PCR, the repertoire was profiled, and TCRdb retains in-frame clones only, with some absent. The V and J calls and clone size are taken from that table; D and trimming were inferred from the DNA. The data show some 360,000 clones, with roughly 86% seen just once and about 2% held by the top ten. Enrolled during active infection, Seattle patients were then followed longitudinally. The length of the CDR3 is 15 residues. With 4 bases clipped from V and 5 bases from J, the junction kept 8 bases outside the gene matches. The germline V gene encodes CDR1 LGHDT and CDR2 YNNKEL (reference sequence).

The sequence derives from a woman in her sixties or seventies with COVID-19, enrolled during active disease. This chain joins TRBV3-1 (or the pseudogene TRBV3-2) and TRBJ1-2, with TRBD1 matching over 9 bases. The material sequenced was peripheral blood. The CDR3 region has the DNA TGTGCCAGCAGCCTCCGGGACAGGGCCCGTTATGGCTACACCTTC. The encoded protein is CASSLRDRARYGYTF.